This is a list of T cell receptor beta chains from one sample in a study of OX40 agonist ivuxolimab in advanced cancers. TCRdb's copy holds only in-frame clones and misses some; the assay was immunoSEQ multiplex PCR. The sample includes tens of thousands of clones, nearly 80% of them seen just once. Sequencing used CD4+ or CD8+ T cells sorted from blood, obtained in a trial of the OX40 agonist ivuxolimab. The receptors were sampled from an adult with an advanced solid tumor such as melanoma, head and neck, liver or kidney cancer. Each CDR3 is given with its conserved first and last residue. Each record gives: clone size, V gene, J gene, D gene, CDR3 DNA, CDR3 protein. D genes are given only for firm matches. Clone size appears in some rows only: once, few, many, or a class for an expanded clone.

.	TRBV30	TRBJ2-2	.	TGTGCCTGGAGGCGGACAGCTTTGAACACCGGGGAGCTGTTTTTT	CAWRRTALNTGELFF
.	TRBV11-2	TRBJ2-3	.	TGTGCCAGCACCGATGGGGATGCCCAGTATTTT	CASTDGDAQYF
.	TRBV11-2	TRBJ1-2	.	TGTGCCAGCAGCTTAGTTATTAGGGGGTATGGCTACACCTTC	CASSLVIRGYGYTF
.	TRBV14	TRBJ1-2	.	TGTGCCAGCAGCCAAGCGGGGACCTATGGCTACACCTTC	CASSQAGTYGYTF
.	TRBV6-6	TRBJ2-4	.	TGTGCCAGCAGTTATGAGAGGAACATTCAGTACTTC	CASSYERNIQYF
.	TRBV5-1	TRBJ2-5	TRBD1	TGCGCCAGCAGCCTCTACAGGGGGTCGGGGGAGACCCAGTACTTC	CASSLYRGSGETQYF
few	TRBV30	TRBJ1-3	TRBD1	TGTGCCTGGAGTCTTACAGGGGGCTCTGGAAACACCATATATTTT	CAWSLTGGSGNTIYF
.	TRBV27	TRBJ1-4	TRBD1	TGTGCCAGCAGTCGCCTCGGGACAGGGAATGAAAAACTGTTTTTT	CASSRLGTGNEKLFF
few	TRBV6-5	TRBJ2-2	.	TGTGCCAGCAGTAACACAGGGACCGGGGAGCTGTTTTTT	CASSNTGTGELFF
few	TRBV6-5	TRBJ2-1	.	TGTGCCAGCAGTCTCGGCGGGGGCGCGGACAATGAGCAGTTCTTC	CASSLGGGADNEQFF
medium-sized	TRBV19	TRBJ1-5	.	TGTGCCAGTAGTAAGCAGCCGAGGGGTCAGCCCCAGCATTTT	CASSKQPRGQPQHF
.	TRBV7-3	TRBJ2-7	.	TGTGCCAGCAGCCTCGGACAGATCGGGCTCTACGAGCAGTACTTC	CASSLGQIGLYEQYF
.	TRBV25-1	TRBJ1-3	.	TGTGCCAGCAGTGCACCGTACGAGGGGTCTGGAAACACCATATATTTT	CASSAPYEGSGNTIYF
.	TRBV27	TRBJ1-5	.	TGTGCCAGCAGCCCGTACTGGGATCAGCCCCAGCATTTT	CASSPYWDQPQHF
.	TRBV29-1	TRBJ1-2	TRBD1	TGCAGCGCCCGACAGGGGAACTATGGCTACACCTTC	CSARQGNYGYTF
few	TRBV5-4	TRBJ2-3	TRBD2	TGTGCCAGCACCTTAGCGGGGGGGGATACGCAGTATTTT	CASTLAGGDTQYF
.	TRBV6-1	TRBJ2-3	.	TGTGCCAGCAGCGGTGCAGGTCGGACAGATACGCAGTATTTT	CASSGAGRTDTQYF
.	TRBV5-5	TRBJ1-2	.	TGTGCCAGCAGCCCACCCCCGGGGTCCCGCTATGGCTACACCTTC	CASSPPPGSRYGYTF
.	TRBV7-9	TRBJ1-3	.	TGTGCCAGCAGCTCTAGAGGGGCTGACTTGGGAAACACCATATATTTT	CASSSRGADLGNTIYF
.	TRBV19	TRBJ2-4	TRBD1	TGTGCCAGTAGTACTGGCTCCGGACAGGGATTTATAAGAAACATTCAGTACTTC	CASSTGSGQGFIRNIQYF
.	TRBV6-6	TRBJ2-7	TRBD1	TGTGCCAGCAGTCGACGACAGGGGGCATACGAGCAGTACTTC	CASSRRQGAYEQYF
.	TRBV19	TRBJ2-5	.	TGTGCCACCCGAGGACCTATAGTTGGGGAGACCCAGTACTTC	CATRGPIVGETQYF
.	TRBV30	TRBJ2-3	TRBD2	TGTGCCTGGAACCCCTTAGGGCTAGCGGGAGGCCGGACAGATACGCAGTATTTT	CAWNPLGLAGGRTDTQYF
once	TRBV4-3	TRBJ2-3	.	TGCGCCAGCAGCCAAGAAGGAGCGATCACAGATACGCAGTATTTT	CASSQEGAITDTQYF
.	TRBV7-3	TRBJ1-2	.	TGTGCCAGCAGTCCCGCTGCAGGGTTATTCTATGGCTACACCTTC	CASSPAAGLFYGYTF
.	TRBV11-2	TRBJ2-2	TRBD1	TGTGCCAGCAGCTACAGGGGTTTGGGCACCGGGGAGCTGTTTTTT	CASSYRGLGTGELFF
many	TRBV6-5	TRBJ1-4	TRBD1	TGTGCCAGCAGTTACTCGACAGGGGTGGACGAAAAACTGTTTTTT	CASSYSTGVDEKLFF
.	TRBV7-8	TRBJ2-1	TRBD2	TGTGCCAGCAGCCCGCCCGGACTAGCGGGACGTGAGCAGTTCTTC	CASSPPGLAGREQFF
.	TRBV6-1	TRBJ2-1	TRBD1	TGTGCCAGCAGTGCCAACCGGGACAGGGGGAGGTTAGTTGAGCAGTTCTTC	CASSANRDRGRLVEQFF
.	TRBV2	TRBJ2-3	.	TGTGCCAGCAGCCCCGGCAGGGTGGACACAGATACGCAGTATTTT	CASSPGRVDTDTQYF
.	TRBV12-5	TRBJ2-2	.	TGTGCTAGTGGTTTGACACAGACAGGCCGCACCGGGGAGCTGTTTTTT	CASGLTQTGRTGELFF
few	TRBV29-1	TRBJ2-7	.	TGCAGCGCGAGGGGCACTTCCTACGAGCAGTACTTC	CSARGTSYEQYF
.	TRBV11-2	TRBJ1-2	.	TGTGCCAGCAGCCAAGGGACCTATGGCTACACCTTC	CASSQGTYGYTF
.	TRBV5-1	TRBJ2-5	TRBD1	TGCGCCAGCAGCGGCAGGACAGGGGGCGGTGAGACCCAGTACTTC	CASSGRTGGGETQYF
few	TRBV6-5	TRBJ2-1	TRBD2	TGTGCCAGCAGTCGACTAGCGGGGTACAATGAGCAGTTCTTC	CASSRLAGYNEQFF
.	TRBV5-1	TRBJ2-1	TRBD2	TGCGCCAGCAGCCCCGGGACTAGCGGGAGTAGAGGGAATGAGCAGTTCTTC	CASSPGTSGSRGNEQFF
.	TRBV5-1	TRBJ1-1	.	TGCGCCAGCAGCTTGGGTGTGCTGGGGACTGAAGCTTTCTTT	CASSLGVLGTEAFF
.	TRBV5-6	TRBJ2-3	.	TGTGCCAGCAGGGGACGGGGGAGACCTAGCACAGATACGCAGTATTTT	CASRGRGRPSTDTQYF
.	TRBV6-5	TRBJ2-7	.	TGTGCCAGCACCAGGGCCTCCGACAGCTTAGGGCAGTACTTC	CASTRASDSLGQYF
.	TRBV7-2	TRBJ1-5	.	TGTGCCAGCAGCCCTCCCGGGGGGCCCCGGGGCAATCAGCCCCAGCATTTT	CASSPPGGPRGNQPQHF
.	TRBV27	TRBJ2-7	TRBD1	TGTGCCAGCAGTCCCGGGACAGGGTTTCGCGAGCAGTACTTC	CASSPGTGFREQYF
.	TRBV30	TRBJ2-3	TRBD1	TGTGCCTGGGACAGGGGCCTAGCGACAGATACGCAGTATTTT	CAWDRGLATDTQYF
.	TRBV11-3	TRBJ2-1	TRBD2	TGTGCCAGCAGCTTTAGCGGGGCTAACAATGAGCAGTTCTTC	CASSFSGANNEQFF
.	TRBV19	TRBJ1-2	.	TGTGCCAGTAGTATTTCGGCCGACGCGGGTGGCTACACCTTC	CASSISADAGGYTF
.	TRBV27	TRBJ2-7	.	TGTGCCAGCAGTTTACTTGGGTACGAGCAGTACTTC	CASSLLGYEQYF
.	TRBV19	TRBJ1-1	.	TGTGCCAGTAGGGTTCAGGGCGCCTACACTGAAGCTTTCTTT	CASRVQGAYTEAFF
few	TRBV15	TRBJ1-5	.	TGTGCCACCAGCAGAGACCAAGCGAGCCATCAGCCCCAGCATTTT	CATSRDQASHQPQHF
.	TRBV15	TRBJ2-7	.	TGTGCCACCAGCAGGGAACTGGACAGAGCCTACGAGCAGTACTTC	CATSRELDRAYEQYF
.	TRBV7-8	TRBJ1-1	TRBD1	TGTGCCAGCAGCCCCTCACAGGGGGGCGTCGCTGAAGCTTTCTTT	CASSPSQGGVAEAFF
.	TRBV6-5	TRBJ1-4	TRBD1	TGTGCCAGCAGTTATAGGGGGCTTGCAACTAATGAAAAACTGTTTTTT	CASSYRGLATNEKLFF
.	TRBV6-5	TRBJ1-6	.	TGTGCCAGCACCTTAGGGGGGCGCCGAGCCTCACCCCTCCACTTT	CASTLGGRRASPLHF